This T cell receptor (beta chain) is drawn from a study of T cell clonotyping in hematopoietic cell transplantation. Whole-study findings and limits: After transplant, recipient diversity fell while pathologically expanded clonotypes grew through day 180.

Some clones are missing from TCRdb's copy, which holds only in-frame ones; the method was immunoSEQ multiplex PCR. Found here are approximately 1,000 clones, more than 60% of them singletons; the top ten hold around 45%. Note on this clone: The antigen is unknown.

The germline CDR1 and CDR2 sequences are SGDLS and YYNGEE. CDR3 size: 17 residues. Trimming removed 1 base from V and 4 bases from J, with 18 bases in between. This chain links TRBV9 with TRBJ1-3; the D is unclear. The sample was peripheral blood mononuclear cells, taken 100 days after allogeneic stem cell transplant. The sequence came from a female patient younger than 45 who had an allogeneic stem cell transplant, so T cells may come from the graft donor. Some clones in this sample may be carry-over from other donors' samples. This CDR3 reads CASSVTSQEAAGNTIYF. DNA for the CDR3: TGTGCCAGCAGCGTAACCTCCCAGGAGGCTGCCGGAAACACCATATATTTT.